The text below deals with one TCR beta chain. The sample originates from a study of T cell clones after liver transplantation. The wider study: TCRbeta sequencing after a pre-transplant mixed lymphocyte reaction identified graft-donor-reactive clones, later tracked in post-transplant blood. Graft-donor-reactive sequences were compared with third-party-reactive TCRbeta sequences from pre-transplant mixed lymphocyte reactions.

The protocol was immunoSEQ multiplex PCR, while the TCRdb copy is restricted to in-frame clones and leaves out a portion. In the table there are about 76,000 clones, roughly 83% of which are singletons. This CDR3 contains 15 residues. Trimming removed 5 bases from V and 3 bases from J; junction bases left unmatched: 8. Germline lookup yields CDR1 SGHDT and CDR2 YYEEEE. Sequenced here: CD4+ T cells from blood, sampled at the 22-month timepoint. The chain employs TRBV5-6 and TRBJ2-5, with TRBD1 matching 9 bases. The origin of this receptor is a human patient who received a liver transplant. Part of the T cell pool may stem from the graft donor. CDR3: CASRKGQGLKETQYF. DNA of the CDR3: TGTGCCAGCAGGAAGGGACAGGGCTTGAAAGAGACCCAGTACTTC.